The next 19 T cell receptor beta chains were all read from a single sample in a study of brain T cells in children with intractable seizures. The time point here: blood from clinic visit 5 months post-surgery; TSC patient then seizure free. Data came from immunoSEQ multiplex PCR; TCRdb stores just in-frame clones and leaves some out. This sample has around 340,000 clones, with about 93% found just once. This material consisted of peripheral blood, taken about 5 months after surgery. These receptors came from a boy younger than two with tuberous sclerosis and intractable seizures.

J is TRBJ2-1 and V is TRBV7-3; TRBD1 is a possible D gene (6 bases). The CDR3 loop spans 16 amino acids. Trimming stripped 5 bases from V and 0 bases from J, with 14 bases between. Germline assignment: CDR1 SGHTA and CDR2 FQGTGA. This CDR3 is CASSQGHSSSYNEQFF. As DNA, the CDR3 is TGTGCCAGCAGCCAGGGACATTCCAGCTCCTACAATGAGCAGTTCTTC.

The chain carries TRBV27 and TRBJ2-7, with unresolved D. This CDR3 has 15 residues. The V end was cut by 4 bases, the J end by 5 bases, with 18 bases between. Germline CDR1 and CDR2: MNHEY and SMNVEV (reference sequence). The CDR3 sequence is CASSSPTRKLNEQYF. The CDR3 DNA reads TGTGCCAGCAGTTCACCAACTCGGAAACTCAACGAGCAGTACTTC.

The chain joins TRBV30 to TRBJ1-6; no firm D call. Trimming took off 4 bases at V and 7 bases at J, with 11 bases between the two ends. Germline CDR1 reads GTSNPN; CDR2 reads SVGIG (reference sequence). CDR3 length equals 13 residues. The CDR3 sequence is CAWKRSENSPLHF. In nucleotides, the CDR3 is TGTGCCTGGAAACGGAGCGAGAATTCACCCCTCCACTTT.

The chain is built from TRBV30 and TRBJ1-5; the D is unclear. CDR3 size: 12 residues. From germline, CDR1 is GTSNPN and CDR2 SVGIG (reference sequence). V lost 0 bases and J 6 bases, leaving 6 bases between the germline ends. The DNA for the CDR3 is TGTGCCTGGAGTGTTGGCCCTCAGCCCCAGCATTTT. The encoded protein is CAWSVGPQPQHF.

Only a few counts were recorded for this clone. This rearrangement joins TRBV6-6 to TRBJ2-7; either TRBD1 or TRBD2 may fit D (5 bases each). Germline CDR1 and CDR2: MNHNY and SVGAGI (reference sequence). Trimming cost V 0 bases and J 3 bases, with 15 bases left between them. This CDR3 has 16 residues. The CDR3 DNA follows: TGTGCCAGCAGTTACTCGAGGGGTGCCCCTCTCTACGAGCAGTACTTC. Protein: CASSYSRGAPLYEQYF.

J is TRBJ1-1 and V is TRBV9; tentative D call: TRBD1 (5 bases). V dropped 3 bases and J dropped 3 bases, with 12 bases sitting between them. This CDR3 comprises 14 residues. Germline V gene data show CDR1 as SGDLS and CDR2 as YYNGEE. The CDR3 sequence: CASSARGGDTEAFF. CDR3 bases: TGTGCCAGCAGCGCCCGGGGAGGGGACACTGAAGCTTTCTTT.

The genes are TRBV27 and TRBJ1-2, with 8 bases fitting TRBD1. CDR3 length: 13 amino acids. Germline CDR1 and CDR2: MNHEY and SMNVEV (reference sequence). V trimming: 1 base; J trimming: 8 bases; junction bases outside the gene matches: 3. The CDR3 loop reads CASSLWTGNGYTF. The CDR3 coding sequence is TGTGCCAGCAGTTTATGGACAGGGAACGGCTACACCTTC.

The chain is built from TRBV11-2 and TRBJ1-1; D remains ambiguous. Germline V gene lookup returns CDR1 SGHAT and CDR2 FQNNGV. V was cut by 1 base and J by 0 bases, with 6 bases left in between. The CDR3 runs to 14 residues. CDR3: CASSLVSMNTEAFF. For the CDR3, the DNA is TGTGCCAGCAGCTTAGTCAGCATGAACACTGAAGCTTTCTTT.

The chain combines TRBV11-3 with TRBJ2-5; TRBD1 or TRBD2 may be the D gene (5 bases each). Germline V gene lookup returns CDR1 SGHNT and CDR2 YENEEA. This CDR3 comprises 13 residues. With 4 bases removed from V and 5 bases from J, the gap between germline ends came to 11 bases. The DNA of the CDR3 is TGTGCCAGCAGCTGGGGACCTTCGGAGACCCAGTACTTC. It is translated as CASSWGPSETQYF.

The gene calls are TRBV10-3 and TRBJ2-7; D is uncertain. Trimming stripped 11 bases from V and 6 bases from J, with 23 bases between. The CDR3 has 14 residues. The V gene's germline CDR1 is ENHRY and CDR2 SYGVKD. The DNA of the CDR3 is TGTGCCGCAAATGGGGTACCGGGTTTTAGCGAGCAGTACTTC. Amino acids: CAANGVPGFSEQYF.

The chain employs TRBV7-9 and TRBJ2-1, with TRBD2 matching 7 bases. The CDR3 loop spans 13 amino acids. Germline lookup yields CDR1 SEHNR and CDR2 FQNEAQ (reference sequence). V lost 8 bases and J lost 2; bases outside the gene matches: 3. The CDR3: CASVAGTYNEQFF. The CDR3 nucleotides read TGTGCCAGCGTAGCGGGTACCTACAATGAGCAGTTCTTC. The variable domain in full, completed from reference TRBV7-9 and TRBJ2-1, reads DTGVSQNPRHKITKRGQNVTFRCDPISEHNRLYWYRQTLGQGPEFLTYFQNEAQLEKSRLLSDRFSAERPKGSFSTLEIQRTEQGDSAMYLCASVAGTYNEQFFGPGTRLTVL.

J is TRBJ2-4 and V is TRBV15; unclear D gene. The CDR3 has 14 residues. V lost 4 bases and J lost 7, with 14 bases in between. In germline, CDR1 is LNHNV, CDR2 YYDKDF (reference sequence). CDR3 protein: CATSNRTPRNIQYF. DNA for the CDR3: TGTGCCACCAGCAATCGGACCCCTAGGAACATTCAGTACTTC. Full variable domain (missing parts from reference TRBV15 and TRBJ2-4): DAMVIQNPRYQVTQFGKPVTLSCSQTLNHNVMYWYQQKSSQAPKLLFHYYDKDFNNEADTPDNFQSRRPNTSFCFLDIRSPGLGDTAMYLCATSNRTPRNIQYFGAGTRLSVL.

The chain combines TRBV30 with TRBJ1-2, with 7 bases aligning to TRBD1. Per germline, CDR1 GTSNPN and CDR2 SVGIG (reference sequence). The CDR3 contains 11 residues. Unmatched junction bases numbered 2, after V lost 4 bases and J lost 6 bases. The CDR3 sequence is CAWTRGDGYTF. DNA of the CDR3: TGTGCCTGGACCAGGGGGGATGGCTACACCTTC.

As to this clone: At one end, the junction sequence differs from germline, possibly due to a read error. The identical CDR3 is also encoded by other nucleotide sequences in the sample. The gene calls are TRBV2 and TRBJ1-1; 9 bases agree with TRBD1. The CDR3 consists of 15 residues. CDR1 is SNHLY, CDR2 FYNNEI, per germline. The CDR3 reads CASSATGGRGTEAFF. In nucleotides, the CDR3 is TGTGCTAGCAGTGCCACAGGGGGCCGAGGCACTGAAGCTTTCTTT.

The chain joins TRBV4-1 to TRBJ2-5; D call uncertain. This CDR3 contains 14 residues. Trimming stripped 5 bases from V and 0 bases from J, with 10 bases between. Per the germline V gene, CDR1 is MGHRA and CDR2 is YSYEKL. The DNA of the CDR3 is TGCGCCAGCAGCATCTCGGCAAACCAAGAGACCCAGTACTTC. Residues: CASSISANQETQYF.

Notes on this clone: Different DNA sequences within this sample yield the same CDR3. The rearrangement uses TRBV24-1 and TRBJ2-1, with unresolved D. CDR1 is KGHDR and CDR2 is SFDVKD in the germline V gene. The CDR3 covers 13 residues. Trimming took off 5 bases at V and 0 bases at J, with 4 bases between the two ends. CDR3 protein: CATSGSSYNEQFF. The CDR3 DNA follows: TGTGCCACCAGTGGGTCCTCCTACAATGAGCAGTTCTTC.

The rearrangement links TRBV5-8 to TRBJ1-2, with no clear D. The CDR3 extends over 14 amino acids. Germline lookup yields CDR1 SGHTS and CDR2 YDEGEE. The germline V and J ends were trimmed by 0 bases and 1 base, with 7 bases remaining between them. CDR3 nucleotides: TGTGCCAGCAGCTTGGTGCTTGATAACTATGGCTACACCTTC. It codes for CASSLVLDNYGYTF.

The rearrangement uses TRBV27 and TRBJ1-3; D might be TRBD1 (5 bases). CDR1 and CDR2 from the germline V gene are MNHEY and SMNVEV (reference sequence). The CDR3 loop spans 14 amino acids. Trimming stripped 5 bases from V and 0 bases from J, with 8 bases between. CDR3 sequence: CASSPGGSGNTIYF. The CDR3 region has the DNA TGTGCCAGCAGTCCCGGGGGCTCTGGAAACACCATATATTTT.

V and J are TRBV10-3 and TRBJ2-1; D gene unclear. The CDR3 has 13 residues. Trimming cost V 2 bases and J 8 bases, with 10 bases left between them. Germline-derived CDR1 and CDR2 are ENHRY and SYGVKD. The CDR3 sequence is CAISEKLIYEQFF. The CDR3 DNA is TGTGCCATCAGTGAGAAACTTATTTATGAGCAGTTCTTC.